The 14 T cell receptor beta chains in this list originate from one sample, sequenced in a study of cytomegalovirus exposure and HLA in healthy donors. Vbeta (60) and Jbeta (13) primers were used in the PCR. Measured with immunoSEQ multiplex PCR; TCRdb has only the in-frame clones, and not every one. The sample lists about 190,000 clones, 65% to 75% seen once, with approximately 4.6% in the top ten. Sequences were obtained from PBMCs. All receptors come from a man younger than 45 in good health and CMV-seropositive.

Remarks on this clone: One junction end disagrees with the germline gene, perhaps due to a read error. The chain is built from TRBV7-7 and TRBJ2-7, with TRBD2 matching over 10 bases. Germline V lookup: CDR1 SSHAT, CDR2 FNYEAQ (reference sequence). The CDR3 runs 15 residues. CDR3 sequence: CASSYASGGAYEQYF. CDR3 bases: TGTGCTAGCAGCTACGCGAGCGGGGGGGCCTACGAGCAGTACTTC.

The gene calls are TRBV6-5 and TRBJ2-7; TRBD1 aligns across 9 bases. Germline lookup yields CDR1 MNHEY and CDR2 SVGAGI. The CDR3 has 14 residues. V lost 4 bases, J lost 6 bases, and 7 bases stayed unmatched. The CDR3 sequence: CASSLGTGLAEQYF. CDR3 DNA sequence: TGTGCCAGCAGTTTAGGGACAGGGCTGGCCGAGCAGTACTTC.

J is TRBJ2-7 and V is TRBV6-4, with 10 bases identical to TRBD1. The CDR3 is 12 residues long. V lost 10 bases and J lost 2; bases outside the gene matches: 2. Germline values: CDR1 MRHNA, CDR2 SNTAGT. The CDR3 coding sequence is TGTGCCACCGGGACAGGGGCCTACGAGCAGTACTTC. Translated: CATGTGAYEQYF.

This chain uses TRBV9 with TRBJ2-5, with 7 bases lining up with TRBD2. The junction had 4 bases not matched to a gene; V was cut back by 0 bases and J by 5 bases. This CDR3 is built from 14 residues. The V gene's germline CDR1 is SGDLS and CDR2 YYNGEE. The CDR3 nucleotides are TGTGCCAGCAGCGTAGAGGGAGGGCGGGAGACCCAGTACTTC. It codes for CASSVEGGRETQYF.

This clone was seen a few times. The chain couples TRBV6-1 to TRBJ2-1, with D possibly matching TRBD1 (5 bases). Germline V gene sequence: CDR1 MNHNS, CDR2 SASEGT. Trimming took 8 bases from V and 5 from J, leaving 13 bases between them. The CDR3 is 13 residues long. CDR3 bases: TGTGCCAGCCCAGGGATCCTTAACAATGAGCAGTTCTTC. Its protein product is CASPGILNNEQFF.

This chain joins TRBV6-5 and TRBJ2-7, with TRBD2 as a possible D gene (6 bases). The V gene's germline CDR1 is MNHEY and CDR2 SVGAGI. Trimming took 0 bases from V and 0 from J, leaving 12 bases between them. The CDR3 length is 16 residues. The CDR3 DNA reads TGTGCCAGCAGTTACTCCTCCGGGACTGCCTCCTACGAGCAGTACTTC. It is translated as CASSYSSGTASYEQYF.

The count of this clone is one. The chain joins TRBV7-3 to TRBJ1-1; TRBD1 aligns across 8 bases. J was trimmed by 1 base and V by 5 bases; bases with no gene match: 12. CDR1 and CDR2 (germline): SGHTA, FQGTGA. CDR3 size: 17 residues. This chain's CDR3 is CASSPTRRDRTNTEAFF. CDR3 nucleotides: TGTGCCAGCAGCCCGACCCGCCGGGACAGGACGAACACTGAAGCTTTCTTT.

The V call is TRBV10-3, the J call TRBJ2-7; possibly TRBD1 for D (6 bases). CDR1 and CDR2 from the germline V gene are ENHRY and SYGVKD. With 2 bases removed from V and 2 bases from J, the gap between germline ends came to 10 bases. This CDR3 contains 14 residues. The CDR3 region is CAISERGTTYEQYF. CDR3 sequence (DNA): TGTGCCATCAGTGAGAGGGGGACAACCTACGAGCAGTACTTC.

In this sample, this clone turned up once. The V and J genes are TRBV5-1 and TRBJ1-4; no firm D call. V was clipped by 2 bases and J by 0 bases, with 11 bases between them. The V gene's germline CDR1 is SGHRS and CDR2 YFSETQ. This CDR3 is built from 16 residues. The CDR3 sequence is CASSLRAIATNEKLFF. CDR3 sequence (DNA): TGCGCCAGCAGCTTACGAGCGATTGCAACTAATGAAAAACTGTTTTTT.

The chain couples TRBV6-5 to TRBJ2-1, with TRBD2 identical over 7 bases. There are 14 residues in the CDR3. Germline-derived CDR1 and CDR2 are MNHEY and SVGAGI. Trimming cost V 2 bases and J 7 bases; bases outside gene matches: 5. CDR3 region: CASSYGSSGNEQFF. The CDR3 bases are TGTGCCAGCAGTTACGGTAGTAGCGGGAATGAGCAGTTCTTC.

The chain carries TRBV7-9 and TRBJ2-6; 9 nucleotides line up with TRBD1. V lost 5 bases, J lost 0 bases, and 11 bases stayed unmatched. Germline V gene lookup returns CDR1 SEHNR and CDR2 FQNEAQ (reference sequence). The CDR3 has 19 amino acids. As DNA, the CDR3 is TGTGCCAGCAGCCCCAGGGACAGGGCTCCTTCCTCTGGGGCCAACGTCCTGACTTTC. Residues: CASSPRDRAPSSGANVLTF.

The CDR3 region has the DNA TGTGCCAGCAGCTGGAGCGGGGAGCTGTTTTTT. Its protein is CASSWSGELFF. This rearrangement joins TRBV11-2 to TRBJ2-2; D is uncertain. The CDR3 is made up of 11 amino acids. Trimming left V 4 bases short and J 7 bases short, with 4 bases between. Germline V lookup: CDR1 SGHAT, CDR2 FQNNGV.

This chain connects TRBV10-2 to TRBJ1-2; 7 bases map to TRBD1. The CDR3 covers 13 residues. The J segment lost 3 bases and the V segment lost 7 bases, leaving 5 bases of the junction unmatched. Germline CDR1 is WSHSY and CDR2 is SAAADI. CDR3: CASTLTGHYGYTF. In DNA, the CDR3 is TGCGCCAGCACCCTGACAGGGCACTATGGCTACACCTTC.

The chain is built from TRBV7-8 and TRBJ1-3, with D tentatively TRBD1 (6 bases). Trimming took off 4 bases at V and 0 bases at J, with 13 bases between the two ends. Germline V gene sequence: CDR1 SGHVS, CDR2 FQNEAQ. There are 16 residues in the CDR3. CDR3 coding DNA: TGTGCCAGCAGCTATCGACAGGAGGTCTCTGGAAACACCATATATTTT. Encoded protein: CASSYRQEVSGNTIYF.